This TCR beta chain was captured in a study of tissue T cells after allogeneic stem cell transplantation. Here immunoSEQ multiplex PCR was the method, and the copy in TCRdb shows in-frame clones only, minus some. The sample holds 10,000 or so clones, approximately 59% seen once. The CDR3 extends over 12 amino acids. V lost 4 bases and J 8 bases, leaving 11 bases between the germline ends. Study results and caveats: The patient cohort was small and clinically heterogeneous, with limited sampling depth. TCR repertoires tracked anatomic similarity, regardless of disease or transplant status. Only a limited share of tissue TCRs appeared in blood or spleen.

This clone is deemed medium-sized. What it binds is not known. The chain links TRBV12-3 or TRBV12-4 to TRBJ1-2; possible D gene TRBD1, 5 bases. This clonotype originated in a woman aged 18-55 years with breast cancer. This material consisted of tissue from the ileum, taken at autopsy. CDR3 DNA sequence: TGTGCCAGCAGTTCTTCCGGGACCGGCTACACCTTC. Its protein is CASSSSGTGYTF.